This T cell receptor beta chain was identified during a study of beta chain features in type 1 diabetes. Germline CDR1 MDHEN, CDR2 SYDVKM. The CDR3 is 12 residues long. V lost 2 bases, J lost 5 bases, and 6 bases lay in between. The sequenced template was cDNA made from the entire isolated RNA. Each sample of naive, central memory or regulatory T cells had, on average, about 3.6 million reads. Sequencing used immunoSEQ multiplex PCR; TCRdb keeps in-frame clones, though not all of them. The sample lists 300,000 to 400,000 clones; roughly 9.6% were seen once. This clone was seen only a few times. Purity above 95% was achieved in all sorted populations.

The chain uses TRBV28 and TRBJ1-2; D remains ambiguous. The sample comprised naive CD4+ T cells from blood. The TCR was taken from a woman between 25 and 40 years old in good health. CDR3 sequence reads: CASSLRVYGYTF. Written as DNA, the CDR3 is TGTGCCAGCAGTTTAAGAGTGTATGGCTACACCTTC.